The source of this T cell receptor (beta chain) is a study of technical replicates of blood from a few donors. This table comes from immunoSEQ multiplex PCR, and its TCRdb copy is limited to in-frame clones, with some not included. The sample yields 55,000 to 80,000 clones, about 90% seen once. Only one count was recorded for this clone. Trimming at V came to 5 bases and at J to 6 bases, leaving 8 bases not matched to a gene. Germline V gene sequence: CDR1 SEHNR, CDR2 FQNEAQ (reference sequence). The CDR3 spans 15 residues. The gene calls are TRBV7-9 and TRBJ2-7, with 12 nucleotides matching TRBD1. The clonotype comes from a human donor in good health. Sequencing was carried out using T cells isolated from PBMCs. DNA for the CDR3: TGTGCCAGCAGCCACAGGGACAGGGGGCGCATCGAGCAGTACTTC. Translation: CASSHRDRGRIEQYF. Full variable domain (outside the CDR3, taken from reference TRBV7-9 and TRBJ2-7): DTGVSQNPRHKITKRGQNVTFRCDPISEHNRLYWYRQTLGQGPEFLTYFQNEAQLEKSRLLSDRFSAERPKGSFSTLEIQRTEQGDSAMYLCASSHRDRGRIEQYFGPGTRLTVT.